This TCR beta chain stems from a study of T cells in localized non-small cell lung cancer (dated by TCRdb to 2020 to 2021). For the study in its entirety: T cell repertoires of 200 to 300 early-stage NSCLC patients were analyzed, with tumors being compared against uninvolved tumor-adjacent lungs. The cohort consisted of 200 to 300 treatment-naive NSCLC patients whose localized lung tumors had been resected. A mean age of roughly 66 years was recorded for the NSCLC patients, of whom approximately 130 were male and 95 to 110 were female.

The germline V gene supplies CDR1 SGHRS and CDR2 YFSETQ. V and J are truncated by 4 bases and 4 bases respectively, leaving an intervening sequence of 16 bases. The CDR3 starts with the cysteine, ends with the phenylalanine, and has 15 residues. The read is trimmed to its CDR3 DNA, 45 bases read in frame from base 1. At diagnosis, tumor, uninvolved tumor-adjacent lung and peripheral blood were collected and then preserved as a mix of FFPE and fresh-frozen material. For TCR repertoire profiling, blood samples were analyzed as peripheral blood mononuclear cells. What the research found in general, with its limitations: A median of approximately 53 of the top 100 tumor clones turned up in the paired uninvolved adjacent lung, and approximately 30 of those clones also ranked among the top 100 of that same adjacent lung. Multi-region tumor sequencing was not performed, so intratumor heterogeneity could not be excluded. The highest T cell clonality was observed in uninvolved tumor-adjacent lung, where clonality exceeded that of tumor, suggesting that antigenic responses were more focused in uninvolved tumor-adjacent lung. Because the study design was exploratory, TCR variables were selected using unadjusted p-values without false-discovery rate correction. Longer overall survival was associated with higher T cell density in blood, whereas shorter survival was associated with higher clonality in adjacent lung.

The immunoSEQ Assay was used to sequence TCR beta CDR3 regions from DNA. The authors processed their data as follows. T cell density was computed as TCR beta template counts normalized to usable DNA estimated by amplifying housekeeping genes. Richness was estimated using the preseqR package, with extrapolation to 400,000 templates for PBMC samples and to 120,000 templates for tissue samples. Clonality was defined by subtracting Pielou's evenness from one. To identify tissue-enriched TCRs, differential abundance testing was run on productive amino-acid clonotypes with a minimum total count of 5 and an alpha of 0.1. The Jaccard Index and the Morisita Overlap Index were used to measure repertoire overlap between compartments. GLIPH grouped TCR beta CDR3s together with public tetramer-defined viral CDR3s, and a viral motif had to include at least three viral sequences and show V-gene enrichment. Entries here come from immuneACCESS through TCRdb and include only in-frame sequences with V and J called. Some clones fail to appear in such tables; in the studies checked, an unresolved V gene covers under half of the shortfall, and the cause of the remainder is unknown. The V and J calls and clone size are taken from that table; D and trimming were inferred from the DNA. The sample yields around 91,000 clones; roughly 86% were counted once. The ten top clones hold around 16% of the sample.

Comment on this clone: Its antigen remains unidentified. No much larger clonotype is one base removed from it; base qualities were not supplied.

The TCR comes from a man aged 40-75 years with stage I squamous cell lung carcinoma. The sequence links TRBV5-1 to TRBJ2-3; the D gene is possibly TRBD1, with 5 bases matching. Sequencing used peripheral blood, obtained before any cancer treatment. The DNA is as follows: TGCGCCAGCAGCCCGCAGGGTTTTTTACCAGATACGCAGTATTTT. This yields the protein CASSPQGFLPDTQYF.